This paragraph reports one T cell receptor (beta chain). Its antigen is not identified. The CDR3 loop spans 15 amino acids. With 6 bases clipped from V and 6 bases from J, the junction kept 6 bases outside the gene matches. Germline V gives CDR1 SEHNR, CDR2 FQNEAQ (reference sequence). The data stem from a study of a mutant IDH1 vaccine in newly diagnosed glioma. As for the study in general: Following radiotherapy alone, or alongside temozolomide cycles, vaccination was started after an interval of 4-6 weeks. Treated individuals were 62.5% male and roughly 40% female, averaging approximately 40 years of age.

TCRdb's table, derived via immunoSEQ multiplex PCR, lists solely in-frame clones and lacks some. Here the sample spans 50,000 to 65,000 clones, approximately 87% being singletons. Time point indicated: week 35, safety follow-up. Vaccinated patients received 300 ug of mutant IDH1 20-mer peptide per dose, with topical imiquimod. The receptor was isolated from a man aged 35 to 55 with glioma. The starting material was PBMCs, obtained from a glioma patient whose treatment included an IDH1 peptide vaccine. The chain uses TRBV7-9 and TRBJ2-2; the match to TRBD1 covers 11 bases. The CDR3 DNA is TGTGCCAGCAGACTACAGGGACAGGGGGCCGGGGAGCTGTTTTTT. Its translation is CASRLQGQGAGELFF.